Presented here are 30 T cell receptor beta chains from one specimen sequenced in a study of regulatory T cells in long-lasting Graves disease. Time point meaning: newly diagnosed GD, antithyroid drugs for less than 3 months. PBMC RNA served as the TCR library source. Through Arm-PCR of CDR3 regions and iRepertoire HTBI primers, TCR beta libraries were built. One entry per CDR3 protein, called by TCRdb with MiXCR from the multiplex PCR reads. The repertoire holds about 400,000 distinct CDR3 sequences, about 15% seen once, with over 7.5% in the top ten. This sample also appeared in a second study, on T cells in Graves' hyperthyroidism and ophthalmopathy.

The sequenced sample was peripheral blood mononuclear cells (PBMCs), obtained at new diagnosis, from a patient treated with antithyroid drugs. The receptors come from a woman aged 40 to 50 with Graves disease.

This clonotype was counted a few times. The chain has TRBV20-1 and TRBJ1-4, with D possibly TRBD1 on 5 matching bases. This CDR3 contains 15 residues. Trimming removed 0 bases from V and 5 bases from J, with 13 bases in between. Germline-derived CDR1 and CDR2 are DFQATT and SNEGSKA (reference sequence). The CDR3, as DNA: TGCAGTGCTAGAGATGAAGCAGGGTTAAATGAAAAACTGTTTTTT. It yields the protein CSARDEAGLNEKLFF.

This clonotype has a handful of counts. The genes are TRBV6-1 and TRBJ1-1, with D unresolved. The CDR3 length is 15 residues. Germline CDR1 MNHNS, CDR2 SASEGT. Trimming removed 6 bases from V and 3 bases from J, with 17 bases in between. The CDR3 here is CASSYPGVRDTEAFF. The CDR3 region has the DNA TGTGCCAGCAGCTACCCCGGGGTTAGGGACACTGAAGCTTTCTTT.

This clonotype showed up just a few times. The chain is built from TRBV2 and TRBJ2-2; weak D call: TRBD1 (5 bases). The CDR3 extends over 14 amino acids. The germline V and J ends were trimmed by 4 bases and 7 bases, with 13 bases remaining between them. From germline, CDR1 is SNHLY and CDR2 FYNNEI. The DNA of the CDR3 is TGTGCCAGCAGTGCGGCAGAAGGGGACGGGGAGCTGTTTTTT. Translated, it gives CASSAAEGDGELFF.

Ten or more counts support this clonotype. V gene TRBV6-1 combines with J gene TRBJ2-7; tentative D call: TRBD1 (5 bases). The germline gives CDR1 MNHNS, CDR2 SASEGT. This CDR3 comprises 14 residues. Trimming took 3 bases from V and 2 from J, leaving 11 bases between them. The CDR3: CASSDLGHTYEQYF. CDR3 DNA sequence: TGTGCCAGCAGTGACTTAGGACACACCTACGAGCAGTACTTC.

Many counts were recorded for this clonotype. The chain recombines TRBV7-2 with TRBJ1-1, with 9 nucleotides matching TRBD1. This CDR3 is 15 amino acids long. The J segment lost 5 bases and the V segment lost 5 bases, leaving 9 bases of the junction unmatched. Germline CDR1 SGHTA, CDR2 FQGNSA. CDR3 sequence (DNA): TGTGCCAGCAGCCTTCTCCGGACAGGGGAGACTGAAGCTTTCTTT. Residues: CASSLLRTGETEAFF. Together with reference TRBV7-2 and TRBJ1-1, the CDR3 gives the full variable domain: GAGVSQSPSNKVTEKGKDVELRCDPISGHTALYWYRQSLGQGLEFLIYFQGNSAPDKSGLPSDRFSAERTGGSVSTLTIQRTQQEDSAVYLCASSLLRTGETEAFFGQGTRLTVV.

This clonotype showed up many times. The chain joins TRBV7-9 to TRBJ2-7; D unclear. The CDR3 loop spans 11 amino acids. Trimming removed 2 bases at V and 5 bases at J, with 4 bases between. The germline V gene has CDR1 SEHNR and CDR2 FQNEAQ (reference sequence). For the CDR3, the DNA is TGTGCCAGCAGCTTAAATCACGAGCAGTACTTC. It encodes CASSLNHEQYF. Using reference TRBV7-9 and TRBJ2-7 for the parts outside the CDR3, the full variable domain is DTGVSQNPRHKITKRGQNVTFRCDPISEHNRLYWYRQTLGQGPEFLTYFQNEAQLEKSRLLSDRFSAERPKGSFSTLEIQRTEQGDSAMYLCASSLNHEQYFGPGTRLTVT.

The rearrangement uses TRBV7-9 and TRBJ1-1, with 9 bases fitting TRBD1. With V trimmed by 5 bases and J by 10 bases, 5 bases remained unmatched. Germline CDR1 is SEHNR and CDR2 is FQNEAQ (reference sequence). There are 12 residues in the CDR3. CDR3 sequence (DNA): TGTGCCAGCAGCGCGACAGGGGGAGGAGCTTTCTTT. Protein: CASSATGGGAFF.

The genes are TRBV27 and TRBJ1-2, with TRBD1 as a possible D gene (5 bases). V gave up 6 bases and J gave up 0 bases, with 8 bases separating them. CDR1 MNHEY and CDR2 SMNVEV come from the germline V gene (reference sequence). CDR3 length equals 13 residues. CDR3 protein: CASRETANYGYTF. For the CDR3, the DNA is TGTGCCAGCAGGGAGACAGCTAACTATGGCTACACCTTC.

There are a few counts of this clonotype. The CDR3 DNA is TGCAGTGCAAAAGGGATGGGCTACGAGCAGTACTTC. Its translation: CSAKGMGYEQYF. The J gene is TRBJ2-7, the V gene TRBV20-1; D gene unclear. V lost 6 bases and J 3 bases, leaving 12 bases between the germline ends. CDR3 length equals 12 residues. The germline CDR1 and CDR2 sequences are DFQATT and SNEGSKA (reference sequence).

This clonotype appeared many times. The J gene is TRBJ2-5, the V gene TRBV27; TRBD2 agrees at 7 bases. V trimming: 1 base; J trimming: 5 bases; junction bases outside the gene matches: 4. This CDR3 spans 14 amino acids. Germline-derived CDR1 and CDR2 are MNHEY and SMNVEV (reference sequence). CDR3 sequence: CASSLWAGAETQYF. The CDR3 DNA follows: TGTGCCAGCAGTTTATGGGCGGGAGCTGAGACCCAGTACTTC.

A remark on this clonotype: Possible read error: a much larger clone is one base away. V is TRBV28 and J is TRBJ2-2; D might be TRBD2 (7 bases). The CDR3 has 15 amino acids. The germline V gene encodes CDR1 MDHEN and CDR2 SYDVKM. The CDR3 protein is CASIGGGRNTGELSF. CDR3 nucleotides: TGTGCCAGCATTGGGGGGGGCAGGAACACCGGGGAGCTGTCTTTT.

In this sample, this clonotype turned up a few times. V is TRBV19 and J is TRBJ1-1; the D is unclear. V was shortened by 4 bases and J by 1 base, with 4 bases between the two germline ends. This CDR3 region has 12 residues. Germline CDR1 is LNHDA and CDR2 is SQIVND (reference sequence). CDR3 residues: CASSTKNTEAFF. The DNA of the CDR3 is TGTGCCAGTAGTACCAAGAACACTGAAGCTTTCTTT.

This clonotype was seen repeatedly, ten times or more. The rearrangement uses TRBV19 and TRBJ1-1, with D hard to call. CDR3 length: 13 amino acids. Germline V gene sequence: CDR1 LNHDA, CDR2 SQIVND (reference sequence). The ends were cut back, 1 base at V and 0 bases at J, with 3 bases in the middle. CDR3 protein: CASSIAMNTEAFF. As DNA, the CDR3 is TGTGCCAGTAGTATAGCCATGAACACTGAAGCTTTCTTT.

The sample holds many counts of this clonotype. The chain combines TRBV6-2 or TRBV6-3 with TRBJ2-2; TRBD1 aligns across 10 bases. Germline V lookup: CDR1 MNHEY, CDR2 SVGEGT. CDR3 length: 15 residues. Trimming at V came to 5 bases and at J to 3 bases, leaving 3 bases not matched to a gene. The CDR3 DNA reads TGTGCCAGCAGTACCGGGACAGGGGACACCGGGGAGCTGTTTTTT. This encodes CASSTGTGDTGELFF.

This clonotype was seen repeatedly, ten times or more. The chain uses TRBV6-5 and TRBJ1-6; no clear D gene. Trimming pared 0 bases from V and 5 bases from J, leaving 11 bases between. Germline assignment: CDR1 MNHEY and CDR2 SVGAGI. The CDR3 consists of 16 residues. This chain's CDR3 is CASSYSAGPDNSPLHF. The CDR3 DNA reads TGTGCCAGCAGTTACTCCGCCGGGCCCGATAATTCACCCCTCCACTTT.

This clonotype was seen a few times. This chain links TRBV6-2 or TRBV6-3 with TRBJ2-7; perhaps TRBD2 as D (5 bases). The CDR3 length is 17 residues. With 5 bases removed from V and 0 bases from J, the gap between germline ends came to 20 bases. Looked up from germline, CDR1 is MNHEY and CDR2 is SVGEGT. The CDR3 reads CASSTPRVSEISYEQYF. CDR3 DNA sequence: TGTGCCAGCAGTACCCCCCGGGTTAGCGAGATCTCCTACGAGCAGTACTTC.

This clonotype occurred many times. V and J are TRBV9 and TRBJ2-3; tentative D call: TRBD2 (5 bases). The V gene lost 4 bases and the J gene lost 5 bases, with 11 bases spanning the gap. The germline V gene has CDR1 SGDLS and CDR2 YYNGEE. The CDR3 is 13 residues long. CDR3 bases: TGTGCCAGCAGCTCTCGAGGAGGAGATACGCAGTATTTT. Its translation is CASSSRGGDTQYF.

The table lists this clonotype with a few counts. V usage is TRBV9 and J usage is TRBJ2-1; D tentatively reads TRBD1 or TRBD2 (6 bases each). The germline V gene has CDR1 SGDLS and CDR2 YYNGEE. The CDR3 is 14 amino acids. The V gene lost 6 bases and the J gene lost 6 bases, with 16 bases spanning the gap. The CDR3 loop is CASKRGEETNEQFF. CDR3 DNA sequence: TGTGCCAGCAAAAGGGGGGAGGAGACCAATGAGCAGTTCTTC.

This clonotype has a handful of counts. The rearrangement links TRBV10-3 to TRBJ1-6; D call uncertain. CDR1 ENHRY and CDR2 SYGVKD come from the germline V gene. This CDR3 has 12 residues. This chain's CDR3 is CAGSSYNSPLHF. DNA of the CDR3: TGTGCGGGGAGCTCCTATAATTCACCCCTCCACTTT.

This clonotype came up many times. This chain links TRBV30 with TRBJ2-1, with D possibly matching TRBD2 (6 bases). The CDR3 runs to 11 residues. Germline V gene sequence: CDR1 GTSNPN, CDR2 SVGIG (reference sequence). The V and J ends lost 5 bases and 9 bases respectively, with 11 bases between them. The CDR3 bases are TGTGCCTGGCAGCGGGTATTTGAGCAGTTCTTC. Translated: CAWQRVFEQFF.

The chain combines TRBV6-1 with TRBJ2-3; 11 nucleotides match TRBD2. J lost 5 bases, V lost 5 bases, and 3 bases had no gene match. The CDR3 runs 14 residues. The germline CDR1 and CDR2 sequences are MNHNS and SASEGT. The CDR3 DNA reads TGTGCCAGCAGTCAGACTAGCGGGATAGATACGCAGTATTTT. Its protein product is CASSQTSGIDTQYF.

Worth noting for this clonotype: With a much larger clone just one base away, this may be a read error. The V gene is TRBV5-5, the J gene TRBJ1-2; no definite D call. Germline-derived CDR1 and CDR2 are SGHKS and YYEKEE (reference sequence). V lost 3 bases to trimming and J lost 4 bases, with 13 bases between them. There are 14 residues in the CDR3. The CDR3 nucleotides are TGTGCCAGCAGCTCCGGAATAAGGACCTATGGCTACACCTTC. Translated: CASSSGIRTYGYTF.

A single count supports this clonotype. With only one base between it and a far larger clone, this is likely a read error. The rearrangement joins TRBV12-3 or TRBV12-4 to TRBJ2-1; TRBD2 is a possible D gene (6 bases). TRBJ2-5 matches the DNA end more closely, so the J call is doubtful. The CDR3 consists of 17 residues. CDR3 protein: CASSLGWVAACQETQYF. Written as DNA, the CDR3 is TGTGCCAGCAGTTTAGGATGGGTAGCGGCGTGCCAAGAGACCCAGTACTTC.

CDR3 DNA: TGTGCCAGTAGCACAAGGAGGGGCTCTAACTCCTACGAGCAGTACTTC. Protein: CASSTRRGSNSYEQYF. The rearrangement joins TRBV19 to TRBJ2-7, with D maybe TRBD2 (6 bases). The CDR3 totals 16 residues. V lost 6 bases and J 0 bases, leaving 18 bases between the germline ends. The germline V gene encodes CDR1 LNHDA and CDR2 SQIVND (reference sequence).

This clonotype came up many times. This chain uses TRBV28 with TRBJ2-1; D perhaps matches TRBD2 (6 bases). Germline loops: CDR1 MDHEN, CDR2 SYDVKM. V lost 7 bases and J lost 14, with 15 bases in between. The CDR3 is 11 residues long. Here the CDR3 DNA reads TGTGCCAGCACAGCGGAGGGCCAGAAGTTCTTC. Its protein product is CASTAEGQKFF.

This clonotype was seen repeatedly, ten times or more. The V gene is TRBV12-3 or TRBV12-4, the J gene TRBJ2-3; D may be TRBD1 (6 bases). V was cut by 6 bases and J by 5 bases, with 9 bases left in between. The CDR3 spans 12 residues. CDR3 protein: CASSVDRDTQYF. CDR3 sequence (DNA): TGTGCCAGCAGCGTGGACAGAGATACGCAGTATTTT.

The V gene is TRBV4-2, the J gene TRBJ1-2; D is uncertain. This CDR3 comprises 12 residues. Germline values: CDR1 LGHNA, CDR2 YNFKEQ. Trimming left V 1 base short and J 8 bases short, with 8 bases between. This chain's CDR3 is CASSQVPGGYTF. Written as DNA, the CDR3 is TGTGCCAGCAGCCAAGTCCCGGGGGGCTACACCTTC.

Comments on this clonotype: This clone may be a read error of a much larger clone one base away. In DNA form, the CDR3 reads TGTGCCAGCGGCGCCGGGACTAGCGGCAATGAGCAGTTCTTC. Protein sequence: CASGAGTSGNEQFF. The rearrangement uses TRBV9 and TRBJ2-1; 11 bases agree with TRBD2. There are 14 residues in the CDR3. The V gene's germline CDR1 is SGDLS and CDR2 YYNGEE. Unmatched junction bases numbered 6, after V lost 7 bases and J lost 6 bases.

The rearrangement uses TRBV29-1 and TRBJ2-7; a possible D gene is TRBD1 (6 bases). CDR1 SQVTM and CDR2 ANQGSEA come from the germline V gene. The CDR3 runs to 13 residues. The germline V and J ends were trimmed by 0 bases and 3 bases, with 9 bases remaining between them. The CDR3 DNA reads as TGCAGCGTTGAAGACTCACAGGGCTACGAGCAGTACTTC. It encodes CSVEDSQGYEQYF.

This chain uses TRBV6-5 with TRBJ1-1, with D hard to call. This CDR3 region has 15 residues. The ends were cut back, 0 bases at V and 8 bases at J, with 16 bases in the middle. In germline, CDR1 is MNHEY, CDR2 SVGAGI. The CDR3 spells CASSYSIEDGTEAFF. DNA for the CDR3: TGTGCCAGCAGTTACTCGATCGAGGACGGCACCGAAGCTTTCTTT.